These T cell receptor beta chains were read from a single sample in a study of CD8 T cells in Susac syndrome. TCRdb itself ran the immunoSEQ multiplex PCR reads through MiXCR, one entry per CDR3 protein. The table records a few hundred thousand distinct CDR3 sequences, 89% of them present only once. Sequencing was done on a sample of CD8+ T cells from PBMCs. The receptors come from a human donor with multiple sclerosis. The CDR3 runs from the conserved cysteine through the conserved F or W. The order of the fields is V gene, J gene, D gene, clone size, CDR3 DNA, CDR3 protein. A D gene is named only where the DNA matches it firmly. Only part of the rows carry a size: once, few, many, or a class if the clone is expanded.

TRBV19	TRBJ1-5	-	-	TGTGCCAGTACTCTGGGGAGCCGTGGAGGTCAGCCCCAGCATTTT	CASTLGSRGGQPQHF
TRBV7-8	TRBJ1-2	TRBD1	-	TGTGCCAGCACGGGGGACAGGGCCTTAGATGGCTACACCTTC	CASTGDRALDGYTF
TRBV6-6	TRBJ2-7	-	-	TGTGCCAGCAGGGGGGTCGGGGAAGGCGACTACGAGCAGTACTTC	CASRGVGEGDYEQYF
TRBV3-1	TRBJ2-7	-	once	TGTGCCAGCAGCTCCAAGGGAGGGACATATGAGCAGTACTTC	CASSSKGGTYEQYF
TRBV9	TRBJ2-7	TRBD2	-	TGTGCCAGCAGCGTAGATGCCGTGGGGCTAGCGGGAGCCTACGAGCAGTACTTC	CASSVDAVGLAGAYEQYF
TRBV30	TRBJ1-3	-	-	TGTGCCTGGAGTGTACTGGGAGACTCTGGAAACACCATATATTTT	CAWSVLGDSGNTIYF
TRBV4-1	TRBJ1-2	-	-	TGCGCCAGCAGCCAAGTTGTCGTAAACTCCTATGGCTACACCTTC	CASSQVVVNSYGYTF
TRBV6-1	TRBJ2-3	TRBD2	-	TGTGCCAGCGAAACTTGGCGGGGGGCCCCTAAAATAACGAGCACAGATACGCAGTATTTT	CASETWRGAPKITSTDTQYF
TRBV2	TRBJ2-3	-	-	TGTGCCAGCAGTGGGAGACTATCCCTACGCACAGATACGCAGTATTTT	CASSGRLSLRTDTQYF
TRBV19	TRBJ1-5	TRBD1	few	TGTGCCACCTGGACAGGGAGTCCCAATCAGCCCCAGCATTTT	CATWTGSPNQPQHF
TRBV28	TRBJ2-2	-	-	TGTGCCAGCAATCCTCGCCGGGGGCGAGGTACCGGGGAGCTGTTTTTT	CASNPRRGRGTGELFF
TRBV6-2/TRBV6-3	TRBJ2-1	TRBD2	-	TGTGCCAGCAGTTACATAGCGGGAGGTTTAGATGAGCAGTTCTTC	CASSYIAGGLDEQFF
TRBV7-9	TRBJ2-7	-	-	TGTGCCAGCAGCGGTCCACAATCGACTGAGACCTACGAGCAGTACTTC	CASSGPQSTETYEQYF
TRBV24-1	TRBJ2-7	TRBD1	-	TGTGCCACCAGTGGCCGGGACAGGGGGTTTGAGCAGTACTTC	CATSGRDRGFEQYF
TRBV9	TRBJ2-3	-	-	TGTGCCAGCAGCGTAAATGGTGCAGATACGCAGTATTTT	CASSVNGADTQYF
TRBV7-2	TRBJ1-2	TRBD1	-	TGTGCCAGCAGTCTATCCTCCGGGACAGGGGATGGCTACACCTTC	CASSLSSGTGDGYTF
TRBV28	TRBJ1-5	TRBD1	-	TGTGCCAGCAGTTTTGAACAGGGGTGGAATCAGCCCCAGCATTTT	CASSFEQGWNQPQHF
TRBV25-1	TRBJ2-7	-	-	TGTGCCAGCAGTGCCCCCGGACGGCCATCCTACGAGCAGTACTTC	CASSAPGRPSYEQYF
TRBV30	TRBJ2-3	-	-	TGTGCCTGGAGTCCTAGCACAGATACGCAGTATTTT	CAWSPSTDTQYF
TRBV9	TRBJ2-5	TRBD2	-	TGTGCCAGCAGCGTTCACGGGGGGGAAGAGACCCAGTACTTC	CASSVHGGEETQYF
TRBV5-1	TRBJ2-1	-	once	TGCGCCAGCAGCTTGTGGCAGGGGACCTACAATGAGCAGTTCTTC	CASSLWQGTYNEQFF
TRBV5-6	TRBJ2-4	-	-	TGTGCCAGCAGCTTGACAGGGTCTGAAAACATTCAGTACTTC	CASSLTGSENIQYF
TRBV19	TRBJ1-1	-	-	TGTGCCAGTAGTAGAGGACAGCTTGAAGCTTTCTTT	CASSRGQLEAFF
TRBV25-1	TRBJ2-5	TRBD2	-	TGTGCCAGTCGGACTAGCGGGAGTTTCGAGACCCAGTACTTC	CASRTSGSFETQYF
TRBV10-3	TRBJ1-3	-	-	TGTGCCACCTTACAGCCTTCGAATACCATATATTTT	CATLQPSNTIYF
TRBV7-9	TRBJ2-2	TRBD1	once	TGTGCCAGCAGCCAACAGGGGGCAGGCACCGGGGAGCTGTTTTTT	CASSQQGAGTGELFF
TRBV7-9	TRBJ1-2	-	-	TGTGCCAGCAGCACCCCAGGGACGGGTGGCTACACCTTC	CASSTPGTGGYTF
TRBV7-8	TRBJ1-5	-	-	TGTGCCAGCAGTGCCCATTCAGGTGGTGATCAGCCCCAGCATTTT	CASSAHSGGDQPQHF
TRBV3-1	TRBJ2-1	-	-	TGTGCCAGCAGCCAAGACAGGGGTACGACCCCTTCCTACAATGAGCAGTTCTTC	CASSQDRGTTPSYNEQFF
TRBV19	TRBJ1-2	-	once	TGTGCCAGTAGTCAGGGACTCTATGGCTACACCTTC	CASSQGLYGYTF
TRBV11-2	TRBJ2-6	-	-	TGTGCCAGCAGCTCCTTAACTGGGGCCAACGTCCTGACTTTC	CASSSLTGANVLTF
TRBV4-3	TRBJ2-2	-	-	TGCGCCAGCAGCCAAGACAGACACCTTGGGGAGCTGTTTTTT	CASSQDRHLGELFF
TRBV14	TRBJ1-1	-	once	TGTGCCAGCAGCGCGAGAGTGGATGAAGCTTTCTTT	CASSARVDEAFF
TRBV12-3/TRBV12-4	TRBJ2-7	-	-	TGTGCCAGCGCAGAAGGGCCCCATGCGCACGAGCAGTACTTC	CASAEGPHAHEQYF
TRBV24-1	TRBJ2-1	-	-	TGTGCCACCAGTGATGGGGTTTCCTACAATGAGCAGTTCTTC	CATSDGVSYNEQFF
TRBV7-9	TRBJ1-4	-	-	TGTGCCAGCAGTCGGGGGAATGAAAAACTGTTTTTT	CASSRGNEKLFF
TRBV5-6	TRBJ1-1	TRBD1	once	TGTGCCAGCAGCTTGATTAGGGACAGTAACACTGAAGCTTTCTTT	CASSLIRDSNTEAFF
TRBV9	TRBJ2-3	TRBD2	-	TGTGCCAGCAGCGTAAGTAGCGGGAGGCATACAGATACGCAGTATTTT	CASSVSSGRHTDTQYF
TRBV10-3	TRBJ2-7	-	-	TGTGCCATCAGTGAACGGGGGAGACTCGACGAGCAGTACTTC	CAISERGRLDEQYF
TRBV19	TRBJ1-1	TRBD1	-	TGTGCCAGTAGCGCCGGGACAGGGTTCTTCACTGAAGCTTTCTTT	CASSAGTGFFTEAFF
TRBV5-1	TRBJ2-1	TRBD1	-	TGCGCCAGCGGGGGACAGGGGCTTGAGCAGTTCTTC	CASGGQGLEQFF
TRBV29-1	TRBJ1-1	-	-	TGCAGCGTTGATGGGGGCACTGAAGCTTTCTTT	CSVDGGTEAFF
TRBV27	TRBJ2-1	TRBD2	-	TGTGCCAGCAGTGTGAGTCCGGGACTAGCACGGGTTGAGCAGTTCTTC	CASSVSPGLARVEQFF
TRBV11-1	TRBJ2-2	TRBD1	-	TGTGCCAGCAGCTTAGTCCGAGGGGGCGTCACCGGGGAGCTGTTTTTT	CASSLVRGGVTGELFF
TRBV27	TRBJ2-1	-	-	TGTGCCAGCAGTTTCGGGGGCCCCGGGGAGCAGTTCTTC	CASSFGGPGEQFF
TRBV29-1	TRBJ2-2	-	-	TGCAGCGTCCAAGGGTCGGATAAGGGGACCGGGGAGCTGTTTTTT	CSVQGSDKGTGELFF
TRBV27	TRBJ2-5	-	-	TGTGCCAGCAGTTTCGAAGCTCACCAAGAGACCCAGTACTTC	CASSFEAHQETQYF
TRBV27	TRBJ2-1	-	-	TGTGCCAGCGCACAGGGAGGGTACAATGAGCAGTTCTTC	CASAQGGYNEQFF
TRBV4-2	TRBJ2-5	TRBD1	-	TGTGCCAGCAGCCAGGGGACAGGCCTACAAGAGACCCAGTACTTC	CASSQGTGLQETQYF
TRBV3-1	TRBJ2-1	TRBD2	-	TGTGCCAGCAGCCCCTCACCGGGAGGGTTTTACAATGAGCAGTTCTTC	CASSPSPGGFYNEQFF